The 21 T cell receptor beta chains in this list originate from one sample, sequenced in a study of blood T cell repertoires in COVID-19. Method: immunoSEQ multiplex PCR; TCRdb's copy keeps in-frame clones and lacks some. The sample contains 210,000 or so clones, 83% of which appear only once. Sequencing was done on a sample of PBMCs or T cells enriched from blood (not recorded which). Receptors were obtained from a woman between 50 and 59 years old who had been exposed to COVID-19.

The gene calls are TRBV6-1 and TRBJ2-7, with a tentative D call TRBD1 (6 bases). The CDR3 length is 13 residues. CDR1 and CDR2 (germline): MNHNS, SASEGT. Trimming took off 7 bases at V and 2 bases at J, with 12 bases between the two ends. CDR3 sequence (DNA): TGTGCCAGCACCTTTGGGGGCGCCTACGAGCAGTACTTC. Its translation is CASTFGGAYEQYF.

Here the CDR3 reads CATSVPVEDTQYF. In DNA, the CDR3 is TGTGCCACCAGTGTCCCCGTAGAGGATACGCAGTATTTT. The J gene is TRBJ2-3, the V gene TRBV24-1; D is ambiguous. V dropped 5 bases and J dropped 6 bases, with 11 bases sitting between them. Germline V gene data show CDR1 as KGHDR and CDR2 as SFDVKD. The length of the CDR3 is 13 residues.

The CDR3 reads CASSLETSGSYEQYF. The CDR3 bases are TGTGCCAGCAGCTTAGAGACTAGCGGTTCCTACGAGCAGTACTTC. V is TRBV7-2 and J is TRBJ2-7, with 9 bases fitting TRBD2. V trimming: 1 base; J trimming: 1 base; junction bases outside the gene matches: 2. Germline V lookup: CDR1 SGHTA, CDR2 FQGNSA. The CDR3 extends over 15 amino acids.

The gene calls are TRBV18 and TRBJ2-1; 8 bases line up with TRBD1. With 4 bases clipped from V and 5 bases from J, the junction kept 7 bases outside the gene matches. There are 15 residues in the CDR3. Germline assignment: CDR1 KGHSH and CDR2 LQKENI. The CDR3 loop is CASSLDRGTDNEQFF. For the CDR3, the DNA is TGTGCCAGCTCACTAGACAGGGGAACCGACAATGAGCAGTTCTTC.

A few counts support this clone. This rearrangement joins TRBV29-1 to TRBJ1-2; D is undetermined. Trimming took 5 bases from V and 1 from J, leaving 8 bases between them. CDR3 length equals 12 residues. The germline gives CDR1 SQVTM, CDR2 ANQGSEA. The CDR3 protein is CSVWQVNYGYTF. CDR3 DNA sequence: TGCAGCGTTTGGCAAGTTAACTATGGCTACACCTTC.

V gene TRBV18 combines with J gene TRBJ2-7; tentatively, D is TRBD1 (6 bases). This CDR3 comprises 12 residues. With 5 bases removed from V and 6 bases from J, the gap between germline ends came to 11 bases. Looked up from germline, CDR1 is KGHSH and CDR2 is LQKENI. The CDR3 here is CASSFDRTEQYF. The CDR3 coding sequence is TGTGCCAGCTCATTCGACAGGACCGAGCAGTACTTC.

This rearrangement joins TRBV10-2 to TRBJ1-2; D ambiguous. The V end was cut by 3 bases, the J end by 3 bases, with 8 bases between. CDR1 is WSHSY, CDR2 SAAADI, per germline. The CDR3 is 13 amino acids. This CDR3 is CASSDSLYYGYTF. CDR3 in DNA: TGCGCCAGCAGTGACAGTCTTTACTATGGCTACACCTTC.

J is TRBJ2-3 and V is TRBV6-5; D perhaps matches TRBD1 (6 bases). CDR1 and CDR2 (germline): MNHEY, SVGAGI. V lost 6 bases and J 1 base, leaving 14 bases between the germline ends. The CDR3 has 15 residues. The CDR3: CASRTGHRGTDTQYF. The CDR3 DNA reads as TGTGCCAGCAGGACAGGTCACAGGGGCACAGATACGCAGTATTTT.

V usage is TRBV2 and J usage is TRBJ1-3; 8 nucleotides align to TRBD1. Germline assignment: CDR1 SNHLY and CDR2 FYNNEI. CDR3 length: 14 amino acids. After removal of 4 bases from V and 5 bases from J, the junction contained 4 bases not matched to a gene. DNA of the CDR3: TGTGCCAGCAGTGGGACAGGGAGAAGAAACACCATATATTTT. Its translation is CASSGTGRRNTIYF.

This CDR3 is CASSLADSNNEQFF. CDR3 nucleotides: TGTGCCAGCAGCCTAGCGGACTCCAATAATGAGCAGTTCTTC. The chain couples TRBV5-4 to TRBJ2-1, with TRBD2 identical over 7 bases. Trimming at V came to 4 bases and at J to 7 bases, leaving 8 bases not matched to a gene. The CDR3 runs 14 residues. From germline, CDR1 is SGHNT and CDR2 YYREEE (reference sequence).

This clone has just one count. This chain links TRBV7-9 with TRBJ1-5; 9 bases match TRBD1. V lost 5 bases, J lost 5 bases, and 7 bases stayed unmatched. CDR1 and CDR2 (germline): SEHNR, FQNEAQ (reference sequence). The CDR3 length is 15 residues. This CDR3 is CASSKGQGIDQPQHF. DNA for the CDR3: TGTGCCAGCAGCAAGGGACAGGGCATCGATCAGCCCCAGCATTTT.

The rearrangement links TRBV5-1 to TRBJ1-1, with TRBD1 matching 10 bases. Trimming at V came to 0 bases and at J to 4 bases, leaving 6 bases not matched to a gene. CDR3 size: 16 residues. The V gene's germline CDR1 is SGHRS and CDR2 YFSETQ. The chain's CDR3 is CASSLGQGAFRTEAFF. The CDR3 DNA reads as TGCGCCAGCAGCTTGGGACAGGGGGCTTTCCGCACTGAAGCTTTCTTT.

This chain joins TRBV5-6 and TRBJ2-1, with D perhaps TRBD2 (6 bases). The CDR3 runs to 16 residues. Germline lookup yields CDR1 SGHDT and CDR2 YYEEEE. Between the trimmed V and J ends, which lost 5 bases and 7 bases, there was a span of 22 bases. The CDR3 reads CASSRKGPVGGNEQFF. CDR3 sequence (DNA): TGTGCCAGCAGTCGTAAGGGACCAGTGGGGGGTAATGAGCAGTTCTTC. The variable domain in full, completed from reference TRBV5-6 and TRBJ2-1, reads DAGVTQSPTHLIKTRGQQVTLRCSPKSGHDTVSWYQQALGQGPQFIFQYYEEEERQRGNFPDRFSGHQFPNYSSELNVNALLLGDSALYLCASSRKGPVGGNEQFFGPGTRLTVL.

The chain carries TRBV19 and TRBJ2-2; D uncertain. The germline CDR1 and CDR2 sequences are LNHDA and SQIVND (reference sequence). V dropped 3 bases and J dropped 8 bases, with 16 bases sitting between them. The CDR3 consists of 15 residues. The CDR3 is CASSIHLEITGELFF. DNA for the CDR3: TGTGCCAGTAGTATCCACCTCGAGATAACGGGGGAGCTGTTTTTT.

This rearrangement joins TRBV20-1 to TRBJ1-6; 9 nucleotides agree with TRBD1. Trimming removed 3 bases from V and 6 bases from J; junction bases left unmatched: 6. The CDR3 sequence is 15 residues long. The V gene's germline CDR1 is DFQATT and CDR2 SNEGSKA (reference sequence). For the CDR3, the DNA is TGCAGTGCTAGTGAACAGGGGGCGATTAATTCACCCCTCCACTTT. Amino acids: CSASEQGAINSPLHF.

This sequence joins TRBV7-2 and TRBJ2-7; perhaps TRBD2 as D (7 bases). Trimming shortened V by 5 bases and J by 4 bases, and 18 bases separated the two germline ends. This CDR3 region has 15 residues. Germline assignment: CDR1 SGHTA and CDR2 FQGNSA. This chain's CDR3 is CASSVARGAGYEQYF. CDR3 sequence (DNA): TGTGCCAGCAGCGTTGCCCGGGGGGCCGGGTACGAGCAGTACTTC.

This clone was observed a few times. The V call is TRBV3-1 (or the pseudogene TRBV3-2), the J call TRBJ2-5; 13 bases agree with TRBD2. The germline V gene has CDR1 LGHDT and CDR2 YNNKEL (reference sequence). The CDR3 covers 15 residues. With V trimmed by 4 bases and J by 4 bases, 3 bases remained unmatched. The CDR3: CASSPGTSGVETQYF. CDR3 bases: TGTGCCAGCAGCCCAGGGACTAGCGGGGTAGAGACCCAGTACTTC.

V is TRBV5-4 and J is TRBJ1-1; the D is unclear. This CDR3 contains 13 residues. The germline V gene encodes CDR1 SGHNT and CDR2 YYREEE (reference sequence). V was pared by 4 bases and J by 2 bases, with 9 bases between. The CDR3 is CASSVGKNTEAFF. The CDR3 DNA is TGTGCCAGCAGCGTGGGTAAAAACACTGAAGCTTTCTTT.

The V and J genes are TRBV2 and TRBJ2-3; 14 bases fit TRBD2. The germline gives CDR1 SNHLY, CDR2 FYNNEI. The CDR3 covers 18 residues. Trimming took 5 bases from V and 4 from J; bases not matched to a gene: 11. The CDR3 nucleotides read TGTGCCAGCAGTCCTGGGACTAGCGGGGGATCCGGGTCAGATACGCAGTATTTT. Amino acids: CASSPGTSGGSGSDTQYF.

The chain recombines TRBV11-3 with TRBJ2-7, with D perhaps matching TRBD2 (5 bases). The CDR3 loop spans 15 amino acids. Germline V lookup: CDR1 SGHNT, CDR2 YENEEA. Between the trimmed V and J ends, which lost 5 bases and 4 bases, there was a span of 18 bases. The CDR3 nucleotides are TGTGCCAGCAGCCCTTCGGACGGAGGCGTTTACGAGCAGTACTTC. It is translated as CASSPSDGGVYEQYF.

V gene TRBV5-1 combines with J gene TRBJ1-5, with D unresolved. This CDR3 contains 13 residues. V lost 3 bases and J 7 bases, leaving 11 bases between the germline ends. The V gene's germline CDR1 is SGHRS and CDR2 YFSETQ. The CDR3 DNA reads TGCGCCAGCAGCTCAGGTGAGGGACAGCCCCAGCATTTT. Its translation: CASSSGEGQPQHF.